Listed here are 30 T cell receptor beta chains from one sample, sequenced in a study of Ad26.COV2.S vaccination and SARS-CoV-2 variants. Sequencing used immunoSEQ multiplex PCR; TCRdb keeps in-frame clones, though not all of them. The sample lists about 320,000 clones, 90% seen once, with about 5% in the top ten. The treatment was: 19 received Ad26.COV2.S at low or high dose, single or two shots; a few received placebo; per-sample allocation not given. The samples date from day 63 after the first vaccine or placebo injection. The source was peripheral blood, collected in a trial of Ad26.COV2.S vaccine versus placebo. These receptors originate from a person aged 18-60 years who received the Ad26.COV2.S COVID-19 vaccine or a placebo.

The genes are TRBV14 and TRBJ2-1; 9 bases map to TRBD1. The V and J ends lost 6 bases and 7 bases, in that order; junction bases with no gene match: 10. The germline gives CDR1 SGHDN, CDR2 FVKESK. This CDR3 contains 15 residues. CDR3 bases: TGTGCCAGCAGGCCCGGGACAGGGATATTGAATGAGCAGTTCTTC. Amino acids: CASRPGTGILNEQFF.

A few counts support this clone. The chain uses TRBV19 and TRBJ2-1; D remains ambiguous. The CDR3 covers 14 residues. Germline values: CDR1 LNHDA, CDR2 SQIVND (reference sequence). Trimming took off 4 bases at V and 4 bases at J, with 11 bases between the two ends. The CDR3 loop is CASSRVGKYNEQFF. CDR3 bases: TGTGCCAGTAGTAGAGTGGGGAAGTACAATGAGCAGTTCTTC.

V gene TRBV19 combines with J gene TRBJ1-5, with 12 bases aligning to TRBD1. The CDR3 contains 16 residues. From germline, CDR1 is LNHDA and CDR2 SQIVND (reference sequence). J lost 6 bases, V lost 3 bases, and 6 bases had no gene match. DNA of the CDR3: TGTGCCAGTAGTATCCCCGGGACAGGGGGCGGTCAGCCCCAGCATTTT. Translating it yields CASSIPGTGGGQPQHF.

This chain uses TRBV20-1 with TRBJ2-1; D possibly corresponds to TRBD1 (5 bases). CDR1 and CDR2 from the germline V gene are DFQATT and SNEGSKA (reference sequence). The CDR3 has 14 residues. The V gene lost 3 bases and the J gene lost 8 bases, with 17 bases spanning the gap. The CDR3 DNA sequence: TGCAGTGCTAGTCCAGGGCCTGGGGTCGATGAGCAGTTCTTC. Translation gives CSASPGPGVDEQFF.

The chain links TRBV19 to TRBJ2-5; perhaps TRBD1 as D (6 bases). The CDR3 runs 16 residues. The V end lost 3 bases, the J end lost 0 bases, and 14 bases lay between the germline ends. Germline V CDR1 and CDR2: LNHDA, SQIVND (reference sequence). CDR3 region: CASSMGDNPYQETQYF. CDR3 DNA: TGTGCCAGTAGTATGGGGGACAACCCGTACCAAGAGACCCAGTACTTC.

The chain has TRBV19 and TRBJ1-2; D uncertain. The CDR3 sequence is 14 residues long. The germline V gene has CDR1 LNHDA and CDR2 SQIVND (reference sequence). V was clipped by 7 bases and J by 0 bases, with 12 bases between them. The CDR3 nucleotides are TGTGCCAGTATAGGTCGTGGGGCTAACTATGGCTACACCTTC. Its protein is CASIGRGANYGYTF.

The chain uses TRBV19 and TRBJ1-4; no clear D. V dropped 5 bases and J dropped 4 bases, with 14 bases sitting between them. Germline assignment: CDR1 LNHDA and CDR2 SQIVND (reference sequence). The CDR3 is 15 residues long. The CDR3 DNA reads as TGTGCCAGTAGTGCCTCCAGAGTCAATAATGAAAAACTGTTTTTT. It codes for CASSASRVNNEKLFF.

The chain uses TRBV6-6 and TRBJ1-1; D is possibly TRBD1 (5 bases). The germline V gene has CDR1 MNHNY and CDR2 SVGAGI (reference sequence). This CDR3 comprises 13 residues. V dropped 5 bases and J dropped 8 bases, with 15 bases sitting between them. In DNA form, the CDR3 reads TGTGCCAGCAGTAAGGCGCAGGGCGCCGAAGCTTTCTTT. Residues: CASSKAQGAEAFF.

This rearrangement joins TRBV7-9 to TRBJ1-4; TRBD1 might be the D (5 bases). The CDR3 sequence is 16 residues long. The germline gives CDR1 SEHNR, CDR2 FQNEAQ (reference sequence). V was shortened by 5 bases and J by 4 bases, with 17 bases between the two germline ends. The CDR3 is CASSPRGRGVNEKLFF. CDR3 sequence (DNA): TGTGCCAGCAGCCCCCGAGGACGAGGGGTTAATGAAAAACTGTTTTTT.

The chain is built from TRBV4-3 and TRBJ2-7; D perhaps matches TRBD2 (6 bases). This CDR3 has 17 amino acids. Germline V lookup: CDR1 LGHNA, CDR2 YSLEER. The germline V and J ends were trimmed by 1 base and 0 bases, with 16 bases remaining between them. The CDR3 coding sequence is TGCGCCAGCAGCCAAGGATACTGGGGACTCTCCTCCTACGAGCAGTACTTC. Amino acid sequence: CASSQGYWGLSSYEQYF.

V is TRBV6-5 and J is TRBJ1-4, with D perhaps matching TRBD1 (5 bases). The germline V gene has CDR1 MNHEY and CDR2 SVGAGI. This CDR3 has 15 amino acids. Trimming took off 8 bases at V and 8 bases at J, with 21 bases between the two ends. The CDR3, as DNA: TGTGCCAGCCCGATCGACGACAGTCCTGGGGAAAAACTGTTTTTT. Translating gives CASPIDDSPGEKLFF.

V usage is TRBV4-1 and J usage is TRBJ1-5; D remains unclear. The CDR3 runs 15 residues. The V gene lost 1 base and the J gene lost 4 bases, with 11 bases spanning the gap. Looked up from germline, CDR1 is MGHRA and CDR2 is YSYEKL. CDR3 sequence reads: CASSQVFTVNQPQHF. DNA of the CDR3: TGCGCCAGCAGCCAAGTCTTCACAGTTAATCAGCCCCAGCATTTT.

J is TRBJ2-1 and V is TRBV5-1; D gene uncertain. The CDR3 consists of 12 residues. Trimming took off 5 bases at V and 10 bases at J, with 13 bases between the two ends. In germline, CDR1 is SGHRS, CDR2 YFSETQ. This chain's CDR3 is CASRGPLWEQFF. CDR3 sequence (DNA): TGCGCCAGCAGAGGGCCCCTTTGGGAGCAGTTCTTC.

The J gene is TRBJ2-2, the V gene TRBV6-4; TRBD2 matches at 7 bases. The CDR3 runs to 16 residues. Germline V lookup: CDR1 MRHNA, CDR2 SNTAGT. V trimming: 4 bases; J trimming: 5 bases; junction bases outside the gene matches: 10. The CDR3 spells CASSGKAGISTGELFF. In DNA form, the CDR3 reads TGTGCCAGCAGTGGCAAAGCGGGAATTTCTACCGGGGAGCTGTTTTTT.

The chain couples TRBV2 to TRBJ2-1, with D perhaps assigned TRBD1 or TRBD2 (5 bases each). Germline CDR1 reads SNHLY; CDR2 reads FYNNEI. This CDR3 contains 15 residues. V lost 7 bases and J 1 base, leaving 14 bases between the germline ends. This CDR3 is CASTERGGSYNEQFF. CDR3 DNA: TGTGCCAGCACCGAGAGGGGTGGGTCCTACAATGAGCAGTTCTTC.

The chain combines TRBV5-1 with TRBJ2-1, with a possible D match to TRBD1 (6 bases). Per germline, CDR1 SGHRS and CDR2 YFSETQ. V lost 4 bases and J lost 0, with 26 bases in between. The CDR3 runs to 20 residues. CDR3 sequence (DNA): TGCGCCAGCAGCCCCCGGACAGCCATCCCAGGGTCGAGCTCCTACAATGAGCAGTTCTTC. Its protein is CASSPRTAIPGSSSYNEQFF. The whole variable domain, remainder taken from reference TRBV5-1 and TRBJ2-1, is KAGVTQTPRYLIKTRGQQVTLSCSPISGHRSVSWYQQTPGQGLQFLFEYFSETQRNKGNFPGRFSGRQFSNSRSEMNVSTLELGDSALYLCASSPRTAIPGSSSYNEQFFGPGTRLTVL.

The chain joins TRBV28 to TRBJ1-5; tentatively, D is TRBD1 (6 bases). The CDR3 is 15 amino acids. Trimming shortened V by 4 bases and J by 3 bases, and 13 bases separated the two germline ends. Germline loops: CDR1 MDHEN, CDR2 SYDVKM. CDR3 coding DNA: TGTGCCAGCAGTTACCTGGACAGCAACAATCAGCCCCAGCATTTT. Its translation: CASSYLDSNNQPQHF.

The gene calls are TRBV9 and TRBJ1-2, with D uncertain. The V and J ends lost 3 bases and 2 bases respectively, with 14 bases between them. This CDR3 comprises 15 residues. In germline, CDR1 is SGDLS, CDR2 YYNGEE. The CDR3 DNA sequence: TGTGCCAGCAGCGAGACGGCGCGGGCAAACTATGGCTACACCTTC. This encodes CASSETARANYGYTF. The full variable domain, completed using reference TRBV9 and TRBJ1-2, is DSGVTQTPKHLITATGQRVTLRCSPRSGDLSVYWYQQSLDQGLQFLIQYYNGEERAKGNILERFSAQQFPDLHSELNLSSLELGDSALYFCASSETARANYGYTFGSGTRLTVV.

The chain is built from TRBV5-6 and TRBJ2-1; D is ambiguous. Germline CDR1 and CDR2: SGHDT and YYEEEE. The CDR3 spans 16 residues. The germline V and J ends were trimmed by 1 base and 8 bases, with 19 bases remaining between them. This CDR3 is CASSLSVFRKIHEQFF. Here the CDR3 DNA reads TGTGCCAGCAGCTTGAGTGTCTTCAGGAAAATCCATGAGCAGTTCTTC.

This chain uses TRBV7-3 with TRBJ2-1; D is unresolved. Germline V CDR1 and CDR2: SGHTA, FQGTGA. The CDR3 runs to 15 residues. V was pared by 1 base and J by 0 bases, with 7 bases between. CDR3 region: CASSLNPSSYNEQFF. In DNA form, the CDR3 reads TGTGCCAGCAGCTTAAACCCCAGCTCCTACAATGAGCAGTTCTTC.

The J gene is TRBJ2-3, the V gene TRBV21-1; the D call TRBD1 from the table was never checked on the DNA. TRBV21-1 is classified as a pseudogene. The CDR3 is 18 residues long. CDR3 sequence reads: CASSKEFTGTRSTDTQYF. The CDR3, as DNA: TGTGCCAGCAGCAAAGAGTTTACCGGGACAAGAAGCACAGATACGCAGTATTTT.

The chain links TRBV6-2 or TRBV6-3 to TRBJ1-1; 9 positions match TRBD1. V was clipped by 4 bases and J by 10 bases; unmatched bases: 13. Germline V gene data show CDR1 as MNHEY and CDR2 as SVGEGT. CDR3 length equals 15 residues. CDR3 in DNA: TGTGCCAGCAGTTTATCCGGGACAGGGTATAAGGGAGCTTTCTTT. This sequence encodes CASSLSGTGYKGAFF.

The CDR3 loop is CASSLGYGELFF. The CDR3 coding sequence is TGTGCCAGCAGCTTGGGGTACGGGGAGCTGTTTTTT. This chain joins TRBV5-6 and TRBJ2-2; D gene uncertain. Trimming cost V 0 bases and J 7 bases, with 4 bases left between them. CDR3 length equals 12 residues. In germline, CDR1 is SGHDT, CDR2 YYEEEE.

The chain recombines TRBV7-2 with TRBJ2-3; perhaps TRBD2 as D (7 bases). CDR1 and CDR2 (germline): SGHTA, FQGNSA. Deletions cut 5 bases from V and 4 bases from J, with 19 bases between. This CDR3 has 16 amino acids. The CDR3 sequence is CASSTFVGGRADTQYF. DNA of the CDR3: TGTGCCAGCAGCACCTTCGTGGGGGGGCGAGCAGATACGCAGTATTTT.

The genes are TRBV7-9 and TRBJ1-5, with 11 bases that match TRBD1. The CDR3 extends over 16 amino acids. CDR1 and CDR2 (germline): SEHNR, FQNEAQ (reference sequence). Trimming cost V 5 bases and J 3 bases; bases outside gene matches: 6. The CDR3 is CASSRRTGGDNQPQHF. Written as DNA, the CDR3 is TGTGCCAGCAGCCGCAGGACAGGGGGCGACAATCAGCCCCAGCATTTT.

This clone was seen only once. This rearrangement joins TRBV10-3 to TRBJ1-5; the match to TRBD1 covers 10 bases. Trimming took 6 bases from V and 7 from J; bases not matched to a gene: 6. The CDR3 loop spans 14 amino acids. Per germline, CDR1 ENHRY and CDR2 SYGVKD. CDR3 in amino acids: CAISRDRGEQPQHF. As DNA, the CDR3 is TGTGCCATCAGCCGGGACAGGGGTGAGCAGCCCCAGCATTTT.

V gene TRBV11-3 combines with J gene TRBJ2-2; weak D call: TRBD2 (6 bases). The CDR3 is made up of 16 amino acids. In germline, CDR1 is SGHNT, CDR2 YENEEA. The germline V and J ends were trimmed by 4 bases and 2 bases, with 14 bases remaining between them. CDR3 DNA sequence: TGTGCCAGCAGCTCCCTCTACGGGAGAAACACCGGGGAGCTGTTTTTT. Its translation: CASSSLYGRNTGELFF.

The V and J genes are TRBV4-3 and TRBJ1-5; no clear D. V was pared by 0 bases and J by 0 bases, with 24 bases between. This CDR3 comprises 21 residues. The V gene's germline CDR1 is LGHNA and CDR2 YSLEER. The CDR3 region has the DNA TGCGCCAGCAGCCAAGATTCTCCCCAACTCGTCCCGTTCTATAGCAATCAGCCCCAGCATTTT. Amino acids: CASSQDSPQLVPFYSNQPQHF.

Details on this clone: Other DNA sequences from this sample encode an identical CDR3 as well. This sequence joins TRBV4-3 and TRBJ2-7, with D perhaps matching TRBD2 (5 bases). The CDR3 runs to 13 residues. Germline V CDR1 and CDR2: LGHNA, YSLEER. Deletions cut 0 bases from V and 3 bases from J, with 6 bases between. The CDR3 nucleotides are TGCGCCAGCAGCCAAGATCGGGGCTACGAGCAGTACTTC. Translation gives CASSQDRGYEQYF.

The chain joins TRBV6-5 to TRBJ1-1; no definite D call. The CDR3 is 13 amino acids. CDR1 MNHEY and CDR2 SVGAGI come from the germline V gene. V was clipped by 3 bases and J by 3 bases, with 8 bases between them. The CDR3 coding sequence is TGTGCCAGCAGTTATAGGTCAGACACTGAAGCTTTCTTT. Translation gives CASSYRSDTEAFF.